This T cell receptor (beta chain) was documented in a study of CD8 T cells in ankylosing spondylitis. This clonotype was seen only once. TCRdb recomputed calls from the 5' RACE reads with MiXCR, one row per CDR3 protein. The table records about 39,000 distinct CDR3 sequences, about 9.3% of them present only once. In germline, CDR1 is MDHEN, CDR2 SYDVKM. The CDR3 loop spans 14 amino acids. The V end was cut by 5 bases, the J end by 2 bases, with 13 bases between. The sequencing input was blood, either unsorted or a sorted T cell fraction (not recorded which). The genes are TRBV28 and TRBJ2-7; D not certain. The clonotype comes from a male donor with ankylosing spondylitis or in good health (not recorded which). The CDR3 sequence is CASSHLRRPYEQYF. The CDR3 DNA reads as TGTGCCAGCAGTCACCTCAGGCGTCCCTACGAGCAGTACTTC. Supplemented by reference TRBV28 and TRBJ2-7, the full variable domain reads DVKVTQSSRYLVKRTGEKVFLECVQDMDHENMFWYRQDPGLGLRLIYFSYDVKMKEKGDIPEGYSVSREKKERFSLILESASTNQTSMYLCASSHLRRPYEQYFGPGTRLTVT.